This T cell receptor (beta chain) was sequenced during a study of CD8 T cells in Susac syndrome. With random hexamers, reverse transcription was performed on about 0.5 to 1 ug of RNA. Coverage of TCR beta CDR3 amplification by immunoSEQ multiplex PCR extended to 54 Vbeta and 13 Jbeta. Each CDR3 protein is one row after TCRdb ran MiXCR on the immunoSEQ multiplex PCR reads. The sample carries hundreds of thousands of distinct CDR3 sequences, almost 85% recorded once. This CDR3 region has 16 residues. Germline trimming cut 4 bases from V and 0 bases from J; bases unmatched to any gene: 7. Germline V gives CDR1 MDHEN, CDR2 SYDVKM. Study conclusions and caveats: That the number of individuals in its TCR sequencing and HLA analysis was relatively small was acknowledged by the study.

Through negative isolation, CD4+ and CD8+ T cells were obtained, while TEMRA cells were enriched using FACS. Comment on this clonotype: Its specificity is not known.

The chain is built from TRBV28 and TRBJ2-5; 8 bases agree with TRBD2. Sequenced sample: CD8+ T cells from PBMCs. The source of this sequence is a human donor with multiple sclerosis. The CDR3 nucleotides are TGTGCCAGCAGTTCCCTCGGGAGGGATGACCAAGAGACCCAGTACTTC. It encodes CASSSLGRDDQETQYF. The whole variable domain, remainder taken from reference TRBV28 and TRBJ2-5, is DVKVTQSSRYLVKRTGEKVFLECVQDMDHENMFWYRQDPGLGLRLIYFSYDVKMKEKGDIPEGYSVSREKKERFSLILESASTNQTSMYLCASSSLGRDDQETQYFGPGTRLLVL.